The entry that follows covers one TCR beta chain sequence. This clonotype has a count of ten or more. The antigen it recognizes is unknown. No base quality values were provided; no much bigger clone lies one nucleotide off. Amplification of TCR beta CDR3 regions was carried out from RNA transcripts. A first-round RT-PCR of the TCR CDR3 used the HTBI primer set with the Qiagen OneStep RT-PCR kit. A second multiplex PCR round built the libraries, followed by size selection and purification. Paired-end sequencing of the libraries was performed with 100 bp reads on an Illumina HiSeq2000. The paper's processing steps were these. SOAPnuke was used to process the raw data, removing reads that contained adapters or uncalled bases, had a mean Phred below 15, or lacked an exact match to the constant primer or identifier. COPE v1.2.5 was used to merge high-quality paired reads, and clonotypes were defined as unique nucleotide sequences. MiTCR v1.1 was used to align the clonotypes against IMGT TRBV, TRBD and TRBJ reference segments. Only V-J combinations with frequency above 0.0001, covering 99.2% of repertoires, were analysed. A TCS score was defined as the ratio of F50 (clonal expansion) to E x V (chaos), with BLOSUM62-based TCRdist applied between CDR3 peptides within each V-J. Welch's t-statistics and random forest reduced 450 to 600 V-J features to 13, which were used in a naive Bayes classifier (R e1071). TCRdb ran its own pipeline on the public reads, namely fastp trimming at Q25 and MiXCR clone calling, and kept in-frame beta chains. Rows are unified per CDR3 protein, each entry keeping the most common DNA and genes. For this entry, the V and J calls and clone size follow TCRdb and not the study's own pipeline. The sample data list approximately 700,000 distinct CDR3 sequences, and less than 20% of these were observed just once. Jointly, the top ten make up around 7.7% of the sample.

The data belong to a study of T cells in Graves' hyperthyroidism and ophthalmopathy (dated by TCRdb to the late 2010s). With respect to the entire study: Peripheral blood was collected at initial diagnosis, before any treatment. The 100 discovery patients were randomly divided into training and test sets at a 7:3 ratio. TCR V-J signatures able to tell the groups apart were searched for in a discovery cohort of 90 to 100 patients, of whom roughly 42 had Graves' ophthalmopathy and some 60 had stable Graves' hyperthyroidism. The paper describes TCR Vbeta CDR3 sequencing of more than 120 peripheral blood samples, made up of roughly 40 ophthalmopathy patients, some 80 hyperthyroidism patients and 17 progressor patients. Prospective prediction of ophthalmopathy was tested in an independent validation cohort consisting of some 19 hyperthyroidism patients and some 16 patients who later progressed to ophthalmopathy. In addition, the study compared T-cell repertoires in thyroid tissue and in blood from roughly six Graves' hyperthyroidism patients. After blood sampling, hyperthyroidism patients were treated with methimazole at a starting dose of 30 mg daily, and ophthalmopathy patients were treated with high-dose intravenous methylprednisolone. Findings and caveats that apply to the study as a whole: Sample size was not statistically predetermined, and blinding of investigators to group allocation was not performed. A 13 V-J signature model separated ophthalmopathy from stable hyperthyroidism, with approximately 87% sensitivity and 81.08% specificity in cross-validation and 80%/75% in testing. In validation, the model predicted progression to ophthalmopathy with about 71% sensitivity and 72.22% specificity, a median of roughly seven months before onset. Blood samples also contained most of the expanded thyroid clonotypes (frequency above 0.001), which suggests that blood repertoires may reflect thyroid immune responses.

The trim is 8 bases for V and 0 bases for J, with a gap of 17 bases between the germline ends. Measured from the cysteine to the phenylalanine, the CDR3 is 15 residues long. The kept DNA is CDR3 alone, 45 bases in frame from the first base. From the germline V gene (reference sequence), CDR1 is MNHEY and CDR2 is SMNVEV. Stable Graves' hyperthyroidism was defined as no progression to ophthalmopathy during 18 months of follow-up. Hyperthyroidism patients were newly diagnosed, with disease duration under 2 months, and aged 18 to 65 years. The study excluded patients with uncontrolled infections, other autoimmune diseases, pregnancy or lactation. Diagnoses relied on clinical symptoms, serum thyroxine and TRAb, thyroid ultrasound and orbital computed tomography. Ficoll-Paque density gradient centrifugation was used to isolate PBMCs from 8 to 10 ml of fresh peripheral blood. Total RNA was extracted with Trizol reagent, and quality was checked on an Agilent 2100 Bioanalyzer.

This TCR was sampled from a man aged 18 to 30 with Graves' hyperthyroidism. In this chain, TRBV27 is recombined with TRBJ2-7; the D element might be TRBD1 or TRBD2, as each aligns at 5 bases. Sequences were obtained from blood. Here is the DNA: TGTGCCAGCGGGCCAACCGGGACGCCCTCCTACGAGCAGTACTTC. Its amino acids are CASGPTGTPSYEQYF.